This TCR beta chain was retrieved from a study of T-cell memory formation after mild COVID-19. Notes on the study in general: A second wave expanding day 15 to 37 was CD4+-biased; contracting clones were balanced.

This CDR3 has 14 residues. From germline, CDR1 is SGHTA and CDR2 FQGNSA. V gave up 2 bases and J gave up 3 bases, with 7 bases separating them. In the case of this clonotype: What it recognizes is unknown.

From the 5' RACE reads, TCRdb called clonotypes with MiXCR, one entry per CDR3 protein. Among hundreds of thousands of distinct CDR3 sequences listed, 28% were seen once. Sequencing was performed on PBMCs or a T cell subset sorted from them (not recorded which). The gene calls are TRBV7-2 and TRBJ2-2, with no clear D. The origin of this receptor is an adult woman who had mild COVID-19 (a few samples of this study predate the infection). Cell type and time point are not known. The CDR3 DNA sequence: TGTGCCAGCAGCTTAAATCGGGACACCGGGGAGCTGTTTTTT. This codes for CASSLNRDTGELFF.